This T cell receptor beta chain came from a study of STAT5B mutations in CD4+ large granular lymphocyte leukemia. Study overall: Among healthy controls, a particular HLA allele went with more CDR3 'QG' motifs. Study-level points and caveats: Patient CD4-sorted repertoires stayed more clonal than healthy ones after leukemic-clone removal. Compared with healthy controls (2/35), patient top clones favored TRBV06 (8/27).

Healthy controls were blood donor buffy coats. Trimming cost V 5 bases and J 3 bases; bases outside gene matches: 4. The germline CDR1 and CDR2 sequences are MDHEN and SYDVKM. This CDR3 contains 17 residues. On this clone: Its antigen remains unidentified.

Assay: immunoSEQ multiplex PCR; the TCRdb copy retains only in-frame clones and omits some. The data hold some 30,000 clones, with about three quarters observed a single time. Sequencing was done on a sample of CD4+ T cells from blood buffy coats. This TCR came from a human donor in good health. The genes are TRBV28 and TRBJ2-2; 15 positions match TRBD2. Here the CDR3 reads CASSGTSGGWDTGELFF. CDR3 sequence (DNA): TGTGCCAGCAGTGGGACTAGCGGGGGGTGGGACACCGGGGAGCTGTTTTTT.